Below, 30 T cell receptor beta chains from the same sample are listed, as sequenced in a study of beta chain features in type 1 diabetes. Antigens for these TCRs are unknown. Findings and limits, study-wide: Moderately but significantly shorter TCRB CDR3s were found in Type 1 diabetes patients in all four CD4+ subsets.

As every portion of the isolated RNA was reverse transcribed, the sequencing read expressed TCRB transcripts. The repertoire was sequenced with immunoSEQ multiplex PCR; TCRdb's copy has only in-frame clones and lacks some. The sample consists of hundreds of thousands of clones, around 15% of them appearing once. Sequencing was performed on naive CD4+ T cells from blood. Receptors originate from a man between 18 and 35 years old with type 1 diabetes.

V is TRBV6-5 and J is TRBJ1-2; 7 positions agree with TRBD1. This CDR3 spans 12 amino acids. Germline V gene lookup returns CDR1 MNHEY and CDR2 SVGAGI. V lost 7 bases and J lost 7; bases outside the gene matches: 6. DNA of the CDR3: TGTGCCAGCACTACAGGGGCTCGTGGCTACACCTTC. Its translation is CASTTGARGYTF.

This clone was detected once. The rearrangement uses TRBV30 and TRBJ1-5; D might be TRBD1 (6 bases). Between the trimmed V and J ends, which lost 0 bases and 2 bases, there was a span of 20 bases. This CDR3 is built from 18 residues. CDR1 and CDR2 from the germline V gene are GTSNPN and SVGIG (reference sequence). The CDR3 sequence is CAWSVGQGFGARNQPQHF. Here the CDR3 DNA reads TGTGCCTGGAGTGTGGGGCAGGGGTTCGGTGCGCGCAATCAGCCCCAGCATTTT.

Only a few counts were recorded for this clone. The genes are TRBV10-3 and TRBJ2-6; no definite D call. This CDR3 comprises 15 residues. Trimming took 5 bases from V and 1 from J, leaving 9 bases between them. Germline V gene lookup returns CDR1 ENHRY and CDR2 SYGVKD. This CDR3 is CAISFWTSGANVLTF. Here the CDR3 DNA reads TGTGCCATCAGTTTCTGGACGTCTGGGGCCAACGTCCTGACTTTC.

The gene calls are TRBV5-1 and TRBJ2-5; D gene unclear. There are 13 residues in the CDR3. Germline V gene sequence: CDR1 SGHRS, CDR2 YFSETQ. Trimming pared 0 bases from V and 5 bases from J, leaving 8 bases between. Here the CDR3 reads CASSLGAVETQYF. The CDR3 region has the DNA TGCGCCAGCAGCTTGGGGGCAGTTGAGACCCAGTACTTC.

The chain is built from TRBV10-2 and TRBJ1-1; the D gene is possibly TRBD1 (5 bases). CDR1 and CDR2 from the germline V gene are WSHSY and SAAADI. The V gene lost 4 bases and the J gene lost 5 bases, with 11 bases spanning the gap. The CDR3 runs to 13 residues. CDR3 amino acids: CASSGGWGTEAFF. DNA for the CDR3: TGCGCCAGCAGTGGGGGATGGGGGACTGAAGCTTTCTTT.

A few counts support this clone. The V gene is TRBV18, the J gene TRBJ1-1; TRBD1 agrees at 8 bases. The CDR3 contains 14 residues. V dropped 5 bases and J dropped 1; count of bases not matched to a gene: 3. Germline loops: CDR1 KGHSH, CDR2 LQKENI. As DNA, the CDR3 is TGTGCCAGCTCATCCGGGACAGGGAACACTGAAGCTTTCTTT. Amino acids: CASSSGTGNTEAFF.

In this sample, this clone turned up a few times. V gene TRBV7-3 combines with J gene TRBJ2-2, with D tentatively TRBD2 (6 bases). With 5 bases removed from V and 5 bases from J, the gap between germline ends came to 18 bases. The germline V gene encodes CDR1 SGHTA and CDR2 FQGTGA. The CDR3 contains 16 residues. CDR3 sequence (DNA): TGTGCCAGCAGCCCCTACGTTGGGGGAGGAACCGGGGAGCTGTTTTTT. Its translation: CASSPYVGGGTGELFF.

This clone was found a few times. The CDR3 reads CASSYFQGGGANVLTF. In nucleotides, the CDR3 is TGTGCCAGCAGTTATTTCCAGGGGGGAGGGGCCAACGTCCTGACTTTC. The chain has TRBV6-5 and TRBJ2-6; a possible D gene is TRBD1 (7 bases). CDR3 size: 16 residues. Per the germline V gene, CDR1 is MNHEY and CDR2 is SVGAGI. Trimming took off 3 bases at V and 4 bases at J, with 13 bases between the two ends.

This clone was seen a handful of times. This chain links TRBV2 with TRBJ2-3, with TRBD2 matching 15 bases. V lost 7 bases and J lost 1; bases outside the gene matches: 9. Germline CDR1 SNHLY, CDR2 FYNNEI. The CDR3 extends over 18 amino acids. CDR3 amino acids: CASTNGLAGGRGTDTQYF. As DNA, the CDR3 is TGTGCCAGCACTAACGGACTAGCGGGGGGGCGTGGCACAGATACGCAGTATTTT.

The chain has TRBV30 and TRBJ1-5; 8 bases agree with TRBD1. The germline CDR1 and CDR2 sequences are GTSNPN and SVGIG (reference sequence). The length of the CDR3 is 15 residues. J gave up 2 bases and V 3 bases, and 6 bases lay outside the gene matches. The CDR3 coding sequence is TGTGCCTGGAGCTCGACAGGGGTGGGCAATCAGCCCCAGCATTTT. Residues: CAWSSTGVGNQPQHF.

This chain connects TRBV5-1 to TRBJ1-1; 7 positions agree with TRBD1. J gave up 3 bases and V 4 bases, and 3 bases lay outside the gene matches. Germline loops: CDR1 SGHRS, CDR2 YFSETQ. CDR3 length: 13 amino acids. CDR3 in DNA: TGCGCCAGCAGCGCCGGGACAGACACTGAAGCTTTCTTT. Translating it yields CASSAGTDTEAFF.

This clone appeared a few times. The chain couples TRBV7-3 to TRBJ2-2, with a weak D call TRBD1 (5 bases). Trimming shortened V by 7 bases and J by 7 bases, and 22 bases separated the two germline ends. The CDR3 spans 16 residues. Germline V gene data show CDR1 as SGHTA and CDR2 as FQGTGA. In DNA, the CDR3 is TGTGCCAGCACCCCCCAGGCAGGGATGGGTATCGGGGAGCTGTTTTTT. Translating it yields CASTPQAGMGIGELFF.

This clone was seen only a few times. This chain uses TRBV5-6 with TRBJ2-3; 14 bases agree with TRBD2. Germline V gene data show CDR1 as SGHDT and CDR2 as YYEEEE. The length of the CDR3 is 18 residues. The junction had 7 bases not matched to a gene; V was cut back by 4 bases and J by 0 bases. The CDR3 sequence: CASSLLGTSGGSTDTQYF. The CDR3 DNA reads as TGTGCCAGCAGCCTCCTAGGGACTAGCGGGGGTAGCACAGATACGCAGTATTTT.

The chain combines TRBV9 with TRBJ2-7, with D possibly being TRBD1 (5 bases). Trimming cost V 4 bases and J 0 bases, with 11 bases left between them. Germline CDR1 SGDLS, CDR2 YYNGEE. CDR3 length: 14 amino acids. The chain's CDR3 is CASSRTPSSYEQYF. The DNA for the CDR3 is TGTGCCAGCAGCAGGACACCGAGCTCCTACGAGCAGTACTTC.

The chain links TRBV2 to TRBJ2-7, with 8 nucleotides matching TRBD2. With 6 bases clipped from V and 4 bases from J, the junction kept 2 bases outside the gene matches. CDR3 length equals 12 residues. Germline V CDR1 and CDR2: SNHLY, FYNNEI. The CDR3 DNA is TGTGCCAGCAGGTCGGGGGGGTACGAGCAGTACTTC. Translating gives CASRSGGYEQYF.

This clone has just a few counts. The chain combines TRBV10-3 with TRBJ2-7; possible D gene TRBD2, 6 bases. Trimming cost V 0 bases and J 9 bases, with 9 bases left between them. The CDR3 totals 12 residues. Per the germline V gene, CDR1 is ENHRY and CDR2 is SYGVKD. CDR3 residues: CAISESRGGQYF. In nucleotides, the CDR3 is TGTGCCATCAGTGAGTCTCGGGGAGGGCAGTACTTC.

The chain recombines TRBV25-1 with TRBJ1-5; TRBD1 agrees at 8 bases. With V trimmed by 4 bases and J by 6 bases, 5 bases remained unmatched. Germline V gives CDR1 MGHDK, CDR2 SYGVNS. The CDR3 runs 14 residues. The CDR3 nucleotides are TGTGCCAGCAGTGGCCAGGGGGCTACTCAGCCCCAGCATTTT. Its translation: CASSGQGATQPQHF.

This chain links TRBV9 with TRBJ1-6; D is undetermined. The CDR3 consists of 15 residues. The V gene lost 1 base and the J gene lost 9 bases, with 14 bases spanning the gap. In germline, CDR1 is SGDLS, CDR2 YYNGEE. The CDR3 protein is CASSVTGDPASPLHF. The DNA of the CDR3 is TGTGCCAGCAGCGTAACGGGCGATCCCGCTTCACCCCTCCACTTT.

The chain couples TRBV30 to TRBJ1-3; 8 bases line up with TRBD1. This CDR3 spans 15 amino acids. The V gene's germline CDR1 is GTSNPN and CDR2 SVGIG (reference sequence). The V segment lost 3 bases and the J segment 4 bases; nucleotides outside the gene matches: 8. This CDR3 reads CAWSRTGQGGNTIYF. CDR3 nucleotide sequence: TGTGCCTGGAGCCGCACCGGACAGGGAGGAAACACCATATATTTT.

The J gene is TRBJ2-5, the V gene TRBV30, with D hard to call. The V gene lost 2 bases and the J gene lost 5 bases, with 6 bases spanning the gap. There are 11 residues in the CDR3. Germline CDR1 and CDR2: GTSNPN and SVGIG (reference sequence). The CDR3 DNA follows: TGTGCCTGGAGTCATGGGGAGACCCAGTACTTC. This codes for CAWSHGETQYF.

V is TRBV12-5 and J is TRBJ2-5; D call uncertain. V lost 2 bases and J lost 8, with 15 bases in between. In germline, CDR1 is LGHNT, CDR2 FRNRAP. This CDR3 spans 14 amino acids. The DNA for the CDR3 is TGTGCTAGTGGTTTGCTGGCGACCCTCGGTACCCAGTACTTC. It encodes CASGLLATLGTQYF.

The chain is built from TRBV4-2 and TRBJ2-3, with 7 bases matching TRBD2. Germline V gene sequence: CDR1 LGHNA, CDR2 YNFKEQ. After removal of 0 bases from V and 6 bases from J, the junction contained 6 bases not matched to a gene. The length of the CDR3 is 15 residues. CDR3 bases: TGTGCCAGCAGCCAAGAGGGTACGCGGGGGGATACGCAGTATTTT. Translated, it gives CASSQEGTRGDTQYF.

This clone appeared a few times. The CDR3 sequence: CAWGQGTNTIYF. CDR3 DNA: TGTGCCTGGGGACAGGGAACAAACACCATATATTTT. The chain carries TRBV30 and TRBJ1-3, with TRBD1 matching over 8 bases. V gave up 5 bases and J gave up 6 bases; unmatched junction bases: 3. This CDR3 is built from 12 residues. Germline V gives CDR1 GTSNPN, CDR2 SVGIG (reference sequence).

This clone came up a few times. The rearrangement uses TRBV5-4 and TRBJ2-7, with a possible D match to TRBD2 (5 bases). CDR3 length equals 13 residues. V was cut by 4 bases and J by 4 bases, with 12 bases left in between. Germline CDR1 reads SGHNT; CDR2 reads YYREEE (reference sequence). The CDR3 bases are TGTGCCAGCAGCACCCCCGGGAATTACGAGCAGTACTTC. It translates to CASSTPGNYEQYF.

The CDR3 DNA is TGTGCCTGGAATACAGGGGGCGTTTTCGGGAATCAGCCCCAGCATTTT. Protein: CAWNTGGVFGNQPQHF. This chain uses TRBV30 with TRBJ1-5; 9 bases line up with TRBD1. The CDR3 covers 16 residues. CDR1 and CDR2 from the germline V gene are GTSNPN and SVGIG (reference sequence). V dropped 4 bases and J dropped 4; count of bases not matched to a gene: 11. Using reference TRBV30 and TRBJ1-5 for the parts outside the CDR3, the full variable domain is SQTIHQWPATLVQPVGSPLSLECTVEGTSNPNLYWYRQAAGRGLQLLFYSVGIGQISSEVPQNLSASRPQDRQFILSSKKLLLSDSGFYLCAWNTGGVFGNQPQHFGDGTRLSIL.

The table lists this clone with a few counts. V usage is TRBV11-2 and J usage is TRBJ1-3; no clear D gene. This CDR3 is 13 amino acids long. V gave up 6 bases and J gave up 2 bases, with 8 bases separating them. Germline CDR1 is SGHAT and CDR2 is FQNNGV. CDR3 DNA: TGTGCCAGCAGGGAGGGAGCTGGAAACACCATATATTTT. Protein: CASREGAGNTIYF.

The table lists this clone with a few counts. The chain carries TRBV2 and TRBJ1-2; no firm D call. Germline V gives CDR1 SNHLY, CDR2 FYNNEI. Between the trimmed V and J ends, which lost 4 bases and 3 bases, there was a span of 15 bases. The CDR3 loop spans 15 amino acids. The CDR3 DNA follows: TGTGCCAGCAGTGTCGATGTAGCCGGGGACTATGGCTACACCTTC. This gives the protein CASSVDVAGDYGYTF.

This clone was picked up one time. The gene calls are TRBV7-8 and TRBJ1-6; 7 nucleotides match TRBD1. The CDR3 length is 15 residues. The germline gives CDR1 SGHVS, CDR2 FQNEAQ. Trimming at V came to 0 bases and at J to 6 bases, leaving 2 bases not matched to a gene. For the CDR3, the DNA is TGTGCCAGCAGCTTAGCGGACAGGATTAATTCACCCCTCCACTTT. Its translation: CASSLADRINSPLHF.

The chain carries TRBV7-2 and TRBJ2-3; the D gene is possibly TRBD2 (5 bases). The CDR3 sequence is 12 residues long. Between the trimmed V and J ends, which lost 6 bases and 6 bases, there was a span of 10 bases. CDR1 is SGHTA and CDR2 is FQGNSA in the germline V gene. The CDR3 DNA reads as TGTGCCAGCAGACTAGTGGTCGATACGCAGTATTTT. As protein: CASRLVVDTQYF.

The chain has TRBV7-6 and TRBJ1-3; D gene ambiguous. V lost 6 bases, J lost 0 bases, and 6 bases lay in between. In germline, CDR1 is SGHVS, CDR2 FNYEAQ. This CDR3 contains 13 residues. CDR3 coding DNA: TGTGCCAGCAGATTCGACTCTGGAAACACCATATATTTT. Amino acids: CASRFDSGNTIYF.